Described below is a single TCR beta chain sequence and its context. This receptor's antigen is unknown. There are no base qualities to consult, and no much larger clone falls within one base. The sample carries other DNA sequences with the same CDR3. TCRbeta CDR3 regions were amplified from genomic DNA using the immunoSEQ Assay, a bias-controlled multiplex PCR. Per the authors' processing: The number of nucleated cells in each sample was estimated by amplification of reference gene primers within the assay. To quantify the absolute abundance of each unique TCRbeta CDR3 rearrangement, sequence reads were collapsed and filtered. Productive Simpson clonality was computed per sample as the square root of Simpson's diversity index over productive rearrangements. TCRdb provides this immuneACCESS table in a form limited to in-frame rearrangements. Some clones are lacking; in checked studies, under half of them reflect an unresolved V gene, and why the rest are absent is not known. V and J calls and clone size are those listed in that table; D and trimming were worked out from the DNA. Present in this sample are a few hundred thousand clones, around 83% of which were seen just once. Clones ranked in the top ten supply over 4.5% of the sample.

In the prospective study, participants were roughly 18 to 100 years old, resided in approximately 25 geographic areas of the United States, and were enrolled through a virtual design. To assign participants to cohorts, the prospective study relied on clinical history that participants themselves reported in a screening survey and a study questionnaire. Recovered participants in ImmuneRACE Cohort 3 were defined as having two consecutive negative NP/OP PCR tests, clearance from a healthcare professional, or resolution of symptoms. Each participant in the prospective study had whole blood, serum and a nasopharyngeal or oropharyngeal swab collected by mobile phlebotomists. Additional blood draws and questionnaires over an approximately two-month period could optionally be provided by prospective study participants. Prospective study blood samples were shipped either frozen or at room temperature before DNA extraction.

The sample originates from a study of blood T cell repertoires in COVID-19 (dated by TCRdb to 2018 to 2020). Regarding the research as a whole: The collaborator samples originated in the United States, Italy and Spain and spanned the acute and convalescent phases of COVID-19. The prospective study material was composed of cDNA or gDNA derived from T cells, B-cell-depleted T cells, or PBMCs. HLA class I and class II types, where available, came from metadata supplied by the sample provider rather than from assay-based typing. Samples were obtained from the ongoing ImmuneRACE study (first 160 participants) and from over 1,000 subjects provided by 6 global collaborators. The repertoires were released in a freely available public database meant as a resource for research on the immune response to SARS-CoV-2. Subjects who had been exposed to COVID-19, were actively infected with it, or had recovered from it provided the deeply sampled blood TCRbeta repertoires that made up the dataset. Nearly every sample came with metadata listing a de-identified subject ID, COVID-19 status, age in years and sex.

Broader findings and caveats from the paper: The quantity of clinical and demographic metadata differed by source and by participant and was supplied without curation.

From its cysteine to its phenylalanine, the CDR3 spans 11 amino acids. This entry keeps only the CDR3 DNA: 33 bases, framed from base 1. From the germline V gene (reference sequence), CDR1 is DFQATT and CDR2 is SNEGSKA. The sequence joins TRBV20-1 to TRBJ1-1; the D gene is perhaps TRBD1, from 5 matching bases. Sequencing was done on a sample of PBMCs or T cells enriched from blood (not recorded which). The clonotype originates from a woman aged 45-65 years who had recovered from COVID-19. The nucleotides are TGCAGCGCCGGGGGGAACACTGAAGCTTTCTTT. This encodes CSAGGNTEAFF.